A selection of T cell receptor beta chains follows, all from one sample in a study of blood T cell repertoires in COVID-19. TCRdb's copy holds only in-frame clones and misses some; the assay was immunoSEQ multiplex PCR. The sample contains more than 150,000 clones, roughly four fifths of which appear only once. The sequenced sample was peripheral blood. The receptors here all came from a woman in her thirties or forties with acute or convalescent COVID-19. The CDR3 runs from the conserved cysteine through the conserved F or W. The D gene is left open where the match is weak. Size values are once, few and many counts, or a class for expanded clones, and some rows have none.

DNA: TGTGCCAGCAGCTTACAGGACAGGGTGAACACTGAAGCTTTCTTT
CDR3: CASSLQDRVNTEAFF
V: TRBV5-6
J: TRBJ1-1
size: .
D: TRBD1

DNA: TGTGCCAGCACCTCCGGGGGGGAGACCCAGTACTTC
CDR3: CASTSGGETQYF
V: TRBV7-2
J: TRBJ2-5
size: .
D: TRBD2

DNA: TGTGCCATCAGGGACGGAGGGGGACTAGCGGGCTACAATGAGCAGTTCTTC
CDR3: CAIRDGGGLAGYNEQFF
V: TRBV10-3
J: TRBJ2-1
size: .
D: TRBD2

DNA: TGTGCCAGCAGCCCCGCCCTGGAGGGGACCGAAGCTTTCTTT
CDR3: CASSPALEGTEAFF
V: TRBV3-1/TRBV3-2
J: TRBJ1-1
size: .
D: .

DNA: TGCGCCAGCAGTGGAACCGGGACTTTCGGGGAGCTGTTTTTT
CDR3: CASSGTGTFGELFF
V: TRBV10-1
J: TRBJ2-2
size: few
D: .

DNA: TGTGCCAGCTCACCCGACAGGGTTGAGCAGTTCTTC
CDR3: CASSPDRVEQFF
V: TRBV18
J: TRBJ2-1
size: few
D: TRBD1

DNA: TGTGCCAGCTCAGGGGACAGGCCCTTCGGGGGCTACACCTTC
CDR3: CASSGDRPFGGYTF
V: TRBV18
J: TRBJ1-2
size: .
D: TRBD1

DNA: TGTGCCAGCAGTGAAGTAGGGGTTCGGAGCACTGAAGCTTTCTTT
CDR3: CASSEVGVRSTEAFF
V: TRBV6-1
J: TRBJ1-1
size: .
D: .

DNA: TGTGCCAGCAGATTAACAACTAATGAAAAACTGTTTTTT
CDR3: CASRLTTNEKLFF
V: TRBV6-5
J: TRBJ1-4
size: .
D: .

DNA: TGTGCCAGCAGCTCAGACAGGTTAATTCAGGGTTTGACTGAAGCTTTCTTT
CDR3: CASSSDRLIQGLTEAFF
V: TRBV3-1/TRBV3-2
J: TRBJ1-1
size: .
D: .

DNA: TGTGCCAGCAGTAGTAGGGGGAGCTATGGCTACACCTTC
CDR3: CASSSRGSYGYTF
V: TRBV6-5
J: TRBJ1-2
size: .
D: .

DNA: TGTGCCACAGCGGGGGGATACGAGCAGTACTTC
CDR3: CATAGGYEQYF
V: TRBV2
J: TRBJ2-7
size: .
D: TRBD2

DNA: TGTGCCAGTAGCCCTCAGACAGGGAATGTGGATGGCTACACCTTC
CDR3: CASSPQTGNVDGYTF
V: TRBV19
J: TRBJ1-2
size: .
D: TRBD1

DNA: TGTGCCCACCAAAGGGGACAGGGAAATTCACCCCTCCACTTT
CDR3: CAHQRGQGNSPLHF
V: TRBV10-3
J: TRBJ1-6
size: .
D: TRBD1

DNA: TGTGCCAGCAGCCAAGGAGTTGACACTGAAGCTTTCTTT
CDR3: CASSQGVDTEAFF
V: TRBV4-2
J: TRBJ1-1
size: .
D: .

DNA: TGTGCCAGCAGCTCCGGGACGGCGGGGGAGACCCAGTACTTC
CDR3: CASSSGTAGETQYF
V: TRBV7-7
J: TRBJ2-5
size: .
D: .

DNA: TGCGCCAGCAGCCTGGACAGGGACGCCTACGAGCAGTACTTC
CDR3: CASSLDRDAYEQYF
V: TRBV5-1
J: TRBJ2-7
size: .
D: TRBD1

DNA: TGTGCCAGCAGCCAACGAGGAGGGAACACTGAAGCTTTCTTT
CDR3: CASSQRGGNTEAFF
V: TRBV3-1/TRBV3-2
J: TRBJ1-1
size: .
D: .

DNA: TGTGCCAGCAAGATCGGGACTGAAGCTTTCTTT
CDR3: CASKIGTEAFF
V: TRBV2
J: TRBJ1-1
size: many
D: .

DNA: TGTGCCAGCAGCTCGACAGATAACTTGAACACCGGGGAGCTGTTTTTT
CDR3: CASSSTDNLNTGELFF
V: TRBV7-9
J: TRBJ2-2
size: .
D: .

DNA: TGTGCCAGTAGTAATACAGGGGGCGATCCCTATGGCTACACCTTC
CDR3: CASSNTGGDPYGYTF
V: TRBV19
J: TRBJ1-2
size: .
D: TRBD1

DNA: TGTGCCAGCAGTTATGGCAGTGAAAAACTGTTTTTT
CDR3: CASSYGSEKLFF
V: TRBV28
J: TRBJ1-4
size: .
D: .